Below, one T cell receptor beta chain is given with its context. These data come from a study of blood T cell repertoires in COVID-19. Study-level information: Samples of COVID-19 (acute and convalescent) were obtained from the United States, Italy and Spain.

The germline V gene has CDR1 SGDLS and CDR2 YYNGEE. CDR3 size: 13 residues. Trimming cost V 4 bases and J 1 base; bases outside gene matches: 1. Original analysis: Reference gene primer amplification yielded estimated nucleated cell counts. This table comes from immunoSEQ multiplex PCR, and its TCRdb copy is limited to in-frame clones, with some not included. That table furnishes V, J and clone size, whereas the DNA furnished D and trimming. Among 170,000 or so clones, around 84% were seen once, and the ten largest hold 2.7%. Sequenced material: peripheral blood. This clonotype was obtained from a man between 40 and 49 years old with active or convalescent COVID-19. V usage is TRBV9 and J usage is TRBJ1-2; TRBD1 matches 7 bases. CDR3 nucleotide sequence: TGTGCCAGCAGCCGGGACAGTAACTATGGCTACACCTTC. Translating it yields CASSRDSNYGYTF. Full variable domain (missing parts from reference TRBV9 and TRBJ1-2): DSGVTQTPKHLITATGQRVTLRCSPRSGDLSVYWYQQSLDQGLQFLIQYYNGEERAKGNILERFSAQQFPDLHSELNLSSLELGDSALYFCASSRDSNYGYTFGSGTRLTVV.